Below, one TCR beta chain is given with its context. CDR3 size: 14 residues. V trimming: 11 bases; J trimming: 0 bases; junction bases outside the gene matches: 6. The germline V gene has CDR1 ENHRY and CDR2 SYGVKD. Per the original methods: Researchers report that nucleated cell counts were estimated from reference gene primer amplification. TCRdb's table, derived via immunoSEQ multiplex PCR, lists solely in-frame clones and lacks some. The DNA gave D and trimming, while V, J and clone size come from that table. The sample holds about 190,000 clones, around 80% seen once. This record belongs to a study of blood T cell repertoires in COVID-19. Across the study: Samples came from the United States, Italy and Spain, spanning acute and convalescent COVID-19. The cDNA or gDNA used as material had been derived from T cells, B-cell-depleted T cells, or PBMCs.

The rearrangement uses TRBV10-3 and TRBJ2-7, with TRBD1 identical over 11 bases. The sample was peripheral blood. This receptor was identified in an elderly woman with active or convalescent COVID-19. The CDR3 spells CAVRGQGVSYEQYF. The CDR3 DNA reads TGTGCCGTACGGGGACAGGGGGTCTCCTACGAGCAGTACTTC.